What follows is one T cell receptor beta chain and its context. This sample is part of a study of blood T cell repertoires in COVID-19. The method was immunoSEQ multiplex PCR; TCRdb's version includes in-frame clones alone and lacks a portion of them. The sample consists of 250,000 to 300,000 clones, approximately 85% of them appearing once. The CDR3 loop spans 15 amino acids. The V end was cut by 7 bases, the J end by 5 bases, with 17 bases between. Germline CDR1 reads SGHTA; CDR2 reads FQGNSA. The chain employs TRBV7-2 and TRBJ2-2; D is perhaps TRBD2 (6 bases). Sequencing was performed on PBMCs or T cells enriched from blood (not recorded which). The sequence was collected from a woman aged 50 to 60 who had recovered from COVID-19. The CDR3 region is CASTGEPAGTGELFF. For the CDR3, the DNA is TGTGCCAGCACGGGAGAGCCGGCCGGAACCGGGGAGCTGTTTTTT.